This TCR beta chain was captured by sequencing in a study of metastatic and nonmetastatic thyroid tumors. About the research overall: The authors compared repertoires across blood and tumor or nodule tissue from malignant and benign thyroid patients.

Findings and caveats of the study: Reports indicated that malignant thyroid tumors showed significantly higher TCR beta diversity than benign nodules did, in blood and tumor.

The CDR3 has 11 amino acids. V shed 0 bases and J shed 4 bases, with 4 bases lying between them. Germline CDR1 is DFQATT and CDR2 is SNEGSKA (reference sequence). In regard to this clone: Its antigen is as yet unknown.

There were no patients who had received any treatment before thyroid surgery. In the authors' methods: A papillary thyroid cancer distant-metastasis classifier was built from CDR3 differences across clinicopathological groups. TCRdb re-called the PCR reads with MiXCR. It is TCRdb's table, rather than the study itself, that gives the V and J calls and clone size. The table includes approximately 38,000 clones, about a sixth detected once. The sequence was collected from a female donor with papillary thyroid cancer or a benign thyroid nodule (not recorded which). Some clones in this sample may be carry-over from other donors' samples. Material for sequencing was tumor tissue. The V and J genes are TRBV20-1 and TRBJ2-7; D gene ambiguous. CDR3 sequence (DNA): TGCAGTGCTAGAGAAAGATACGAGCAGTACTTC. It codes for CSARERYEQYF.